These 8 T cell receptor beta chains originate from one sample sequenced in a study of cytotoxic CD8 clonotypes in ibrutinib-treated CLL. Generated by immunoSEQ multiplex PCR, the TCRdb table keeps only in-frame clones and is missing some. The data hold a few hundred thousand clones, with approximately 80% observed a single time. Material: PBMCs, obtained before ibrutinib treatment. Receptor source: a human donor with chronic lymphocytic leukemia.

This clone was counted a few times. This rearrangement joins TRBV4-3 to TRBJ1-2; 11 positions agree with TRBD1. Germline assignment: CDR1 LGHNA and CDR2 YSLEER. V lost 3 bases and J lost 1; bases outside the gene matches: 1. The CDR3 sequence is 15 residues long. In nucleotides, the CDR3 is TGCGCCAGCAGCCAGGGACAGGGGGTTAACTATGGCTACACCTTC. Its protein product is CASSQGQGVNYGYTF.

This chain links TRBV10-3 with TRBJ2-3, with 14 bases fitting TRBD2. The V gene's germline CDR1 is ENHRY and CDR2 SYGVKD. The CDR3 is 16 amino acids. V dropped 6 bases and J dropped 5; count of bases not matched to a gene: 7. CDR3 loop: CAIRGGLAGVVDTQYF. Here the CDR3 DNA reads TGTGCCATCAGAGGGGGACTAGCGGGAGTAGTAGATACGCAGTATTTT.

The chain recombines TRBV19 with TRBJ2-3; D not resolved. The germline CDR1 and CDR2 sequences are LNHDA and SQIVND (reference sequence). Trimming shortened V by 6 bases and J by 4 bases, and 17 bases separated the two germline ends. CDR3 length: 15 amino acids. CDR3 sequence reads: CASSPVPLRADTQYF. Here the CDR3 DNA reads TGTGCCAGTAGCCCGGTCCCCCTACGGGCAGATACGCAGTATTTT. The full variable domain, rest sourced from reference TRBV19 and TRBJ2-3, is DGGITQSPKYLFRKEGQNVTLSCEQNLNHDAMYWYRQDPGQGLRLIYYSQIVNDFQKGDIAEGYSVSREKKESFPLTVTSAQKNPTAFYLCASSPVPLRADTQYFGPGTRLTVL.

The chain links TRBV6-1 to TRBJ2-1; TRBD2 matches 8 bases. CDR1 is MNHNS, CDR2 SASEGT, per germline. Trimming at V came to 9 bases and at J to 4 bases, leaving 8 bases not matched to a gene. The CDR3 extends over 14 amino acids. The CDR3 region is CASDLAGIYNEQFF. DNA of the CDR3: TGTGCCAGTGACCTAGCGGGTATTTACAATGAGCAGTTCTTC.

V is TRBV28 and J is TRBJ2-7; perhaps TRBD2 as D (5 bases). Germline V gene lookup returns CDR1 MDHEN and CDR2 SYDVKM. V shed 6 bases and J shed 7 bases, with 13 bases lying between them. The CDR3 loop spans 12 amino acids. The CDR3 region is CASSPMEREQYF. The DNA for the CDR3 is TGTGCCAGCAGCCCCATGGAGCGGGAGCAGTACTTC.

The J gene is TRBJ2-2, the V gene TRBV30, with 10 positions matching TRBD2. This CDR3 region has 14 residues. The V segment lost 7 bases and the J segment 4 bases; nucleotides outside the gene matches: 6. CDR1 and CDR2 from the germline V gene are GTSNPN and SVGIG (reference sequence). The CDR3 is CALKREGSTGELFF. CDR3 DNA: TGTGCCTTAAAGCGGGAGGGTAGCACCGGGGAGCTGTTTTTT.

The chain is built from TRBV5-6 and TRBJ2-7, with TRBD2 matching 10 bases. Germline V lookup: CDR1 SGHDT, CDR2 YYEEEE. The trim removed 2 bases at V and 3 bases at J, leaving 11 bases unmatched. The CDR3 consists of 17 residues. DNA of the CDR3: TGTGCCAGCAGCTTTGGGCTAGCGGGAGAGTATCTCTACGAGCAGTACTTC. It encodes CASSFGLAGEYLYEQYF.

The chain employs TRBV7-2 and TRBJ2-7; tentatively, D is TRBD2 (6 bases). Germline V gene lookup returns CDR1 SGHTA and CDR2 FQGNSA. The CDR3 loop spans 14 amino acids. The V and J ends lost 3 bases and 0 bases respectively, with 9 bases between them. Here the CDR3 reads CASSFGGSSYEQYF. The CDR3 coding sequence is TGTGCCAGCAGCTTTGGGGGGAGCTCCTACGAGCAGTACTTC.